This T cell receptor (beta chain) was sequenced during a study of T cells in Graves' hyperthyroidism and ophthalmopathy. As for this clonotype: Its specificity is unknown.

TCR beta CDR3 regions were amplified from RNA transcripts. An initial round of RT-PCR targeting the TCR CDR3 relied on the HTBI primer set. MiXCR, run by TCRdb on the multiplex PCR reads, gives a single entry per CDR3 protein. The table records some 300,000 distinct CDR3 sequences, roughly 19% of them present only once. Findings and limits, study-wide: Ophthalmopathy was told apart from stable hyperthyroidism by a 13 V-J model. Model output signaled ophthalmopathy a median roughly 6.5 months ahead of onset. Most thyroid clonotypes expanded above 0.001 were also detected in blood.

V was pared by 9 bases and J by 2 bases, with 8 bases between. CDR1 is LNHDA and CDR2 is SQIVND in the germline V gene (reference sequence). The CDR3 is 13 amino acids. Sequenced: blood. The clonotype originates from a middle-aged man with Graves' ophthalmopathy. The V gene is TRBV19, the J gene TRBJ2-6; D remains ambiguous. CDR3 nucleotides: TGTGCCAGCATTGGGGCTGGGGCCAACGTCCTGACTTTC. Amino acid sequence: CASIGAGANVLTF.